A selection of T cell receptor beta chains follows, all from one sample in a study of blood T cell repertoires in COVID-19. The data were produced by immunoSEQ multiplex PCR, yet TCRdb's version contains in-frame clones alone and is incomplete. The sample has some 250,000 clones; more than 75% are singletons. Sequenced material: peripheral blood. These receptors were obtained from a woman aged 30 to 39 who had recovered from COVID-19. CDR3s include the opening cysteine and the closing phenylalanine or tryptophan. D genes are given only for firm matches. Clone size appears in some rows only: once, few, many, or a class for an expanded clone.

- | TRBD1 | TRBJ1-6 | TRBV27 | CASSPGQGLNSPLHF | TGTGCCAGCAGTCCGGGACAGGGTCTCAATTCACCCCTCCACTTT
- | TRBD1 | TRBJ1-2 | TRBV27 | CASSLQGALGYTF | TGTGCCAGCAGTCTACAGGGGGCGCTTGGCTACACCTTC
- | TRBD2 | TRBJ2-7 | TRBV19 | CASSPSSGDYEQYF | TGTGCCAGTAGTCCCAGTAGCGGGGACTACGAGCAGTACTTC
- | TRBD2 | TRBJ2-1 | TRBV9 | CASSVRGAGGPNEQFF | TGTGCCAGCAGCGTAAGAGGAGCGGGGGGGCCCAATGAGCAGTTCTTC
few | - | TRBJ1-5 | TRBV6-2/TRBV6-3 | CASSPGQTDNQPQHF | TGTGCCAGCAGCCCAGGACAGACAGATAATCAGCCCCAGCATTTT
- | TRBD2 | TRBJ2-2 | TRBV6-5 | CASSSGTSYSGELFF | TGTGCCAGCAGTTCCGGGACTAGCTATTCCGGGGAGCTGTTTTTT
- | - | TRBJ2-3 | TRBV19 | CASSILGSHTDTQYF | TGTGCCAGTAGTATCCTAGGGAGCCACACAGATACGCAGTATTTT
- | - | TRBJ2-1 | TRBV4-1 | CASSRTEYYNEQFF | TGCGCCAGCAGCAGGACAGAGTACTACAATGAGCAGTTCTTC
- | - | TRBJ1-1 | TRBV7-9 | CASSLGGVNTEAFF | TGTGCCAGCAGCTTAGGGGGGGTGAACACTGAAGCTTTCTTT
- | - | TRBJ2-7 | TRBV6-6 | CASTRKGGGYEQYF | TGTGCCAGCACTCGGAAGGGGGGGGGCTACGAGCAGTACTTC
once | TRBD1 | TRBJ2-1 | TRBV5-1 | CASTSDRGPAGQFF | TGCGCCAGCACCTCGGACAGGGGGCCGGCGGGGCAGTTCTTC
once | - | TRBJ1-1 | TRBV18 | CASSRTVNTEAFF | TGTGCCAGCTCACGAACGGTGAACACTGAAGCTTTCTTT
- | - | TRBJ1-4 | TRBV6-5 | CASSYRGTVEKLFF | TGTGCCAGCAGTTACCGCGGGACGGTTGAAAAACTGTTTTTT
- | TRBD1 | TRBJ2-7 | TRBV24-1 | CATSDLGATGTAIQYF | TGTGCCACCAGTGATCTCGGGGCCACCGGGACAGCAATACAGTACTTC
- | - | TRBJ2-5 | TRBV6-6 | CASSPSAAGQETQYF | TGTGCCAGCAGCCCCTCGGCAGCGGGCCAAGAGACCCAGTACTTC
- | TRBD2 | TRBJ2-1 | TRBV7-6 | CASSARYPGTSGGAFRPREQFF | TGTGCCAGCAGCGCCCGATACCCCGGGACTAGCGGGGGGGCCTTTCGACCACGTGAGCAGTTCTTC
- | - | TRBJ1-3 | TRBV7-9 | CADTAGTSGNTIYF | TGTGCTGATACGGCAGGTACCTCTGGAAACACCATATATTTT
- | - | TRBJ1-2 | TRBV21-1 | CASYNRGRFSEYGYTF | TGTGCCAGTTATAACAGGGGCAGGTTCTCAGAATATGGCTACACCTTC
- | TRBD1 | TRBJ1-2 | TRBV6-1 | CASSVDRTILSGGYTF | TGTGCCAGCAGTGTGGACAGGACCATACTATCCGGTGGCTACACCTTC
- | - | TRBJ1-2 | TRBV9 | CASSGGGKWKNGYTF | TGTGCCAGCAGCGGGGGAGGGAAATGGAAAAATGGCTACACCTTC
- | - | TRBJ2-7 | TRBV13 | CASSLGLGQQYF | TGTGCCAGCAGCTTAGGCCTAGGCCAACAGTACTTC
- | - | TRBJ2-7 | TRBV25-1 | CASSEYQGSYEQYF | TGTGCCAGCAGTGAATATCAGGGGTCCTACGAGCAGTACTTC
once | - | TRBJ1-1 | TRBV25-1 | CASRAGQGYTEAFF | TGTGCCAGCAGGGCAGGACAAGGGTACACTGAAGCTTTCTTT
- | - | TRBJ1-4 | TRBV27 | CASKDFNEKLFF | TGTGCCAGCAAGGACTTCAATGAAAAACTGTTTTTT
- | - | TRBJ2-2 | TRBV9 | CASSVIPDSQGELFF | TGTGCCAGCAGCGTAATCCCGGACAGCCAGGGGGAGCTGTTTTTT
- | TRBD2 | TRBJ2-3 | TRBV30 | CAWNYGASGGSPFLHTQYF | TGTGCCTGGAATTACGGGGCTAGCGGGGGCTCCCCCTTTCTACATACGCAGTATTTT
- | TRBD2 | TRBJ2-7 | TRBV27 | CASRTSGGDEQYF | TGTGCCAGCAGGACTAGCGGGGGGGACGAGCAGTACTTC
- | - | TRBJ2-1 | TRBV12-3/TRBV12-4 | CASSFRRNEQFF | TGTGCCAGCAGCTTTAGAAGAAATGAGCAGTTCTTC
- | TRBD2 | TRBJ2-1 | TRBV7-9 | CASSSSGGPLLYNEQFF | TGTGCCAGCAGCTCTAGCGGGGGCCCCCTTTTGTACAATGAGCAGTTCTTC
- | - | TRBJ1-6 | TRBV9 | CASSVVGEVNSPLHF | TGTGCCAGCAGCGTAGTGGGGGAGGTCAATTCACCCCTCCACTTT
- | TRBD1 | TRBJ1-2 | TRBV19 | CASSGNRGNYGYTF | TGTGCCAGTAGTGGGAACAGGGGGAACTATGGCTACACCTTC
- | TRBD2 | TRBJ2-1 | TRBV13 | CASSTRGRNSGTSYNEQFF | TGTGCCAGCAGCACCCGGGGCCGGAATAGCGGGACTTCCTACAATGAGCAGTTCTTC
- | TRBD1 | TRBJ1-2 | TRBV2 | CASSGEGGWNYGYTF | TGTGCCAGCAGTGGGGAAGGGGGCTGGAACTATGGCTACACCTTC
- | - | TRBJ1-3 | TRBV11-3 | CASSSIQSSGNTIYF | TGTGCCAGCAGCTCCATACAGAGCTCTGGAAACACCATATATTTT
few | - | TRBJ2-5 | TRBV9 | CASSVSGTTQETQYF | TGTGCCAGCAGCGTATCCGGGACAACCCAAGAGACCCAGTACTTC
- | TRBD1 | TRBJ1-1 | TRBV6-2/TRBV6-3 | CASSHRGRGTEAFF | TGTGCCAGCAGTCACAGGGGGCGCGGCACTGAAGCTTTCTTT
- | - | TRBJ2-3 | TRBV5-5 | CASSLSLVLSTDTQYF | TGTGCCAGCAGCTTGTCCCTAGTACTTAGCACAGATACGCAGTATTTT
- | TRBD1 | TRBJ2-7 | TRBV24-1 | CATSVPFDRGGPYEQYF | TGTGCCACCAGTGTCCCGTTCGACAGGGGGGGACCCTACGAGCAGTACTTC
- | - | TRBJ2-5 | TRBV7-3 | CASSLTAGAGQETQYF | TGTGCCAGCAGCTTAACGGCGGGGGCAGGTCAAGAGACCCAGTACTTC
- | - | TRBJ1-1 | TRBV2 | CASREPGGEKMNTEAFF | TGTGCCAGCAGGGAACCGGGAGGGGAAAAGATGAACACTGAAGCTTTCTTT
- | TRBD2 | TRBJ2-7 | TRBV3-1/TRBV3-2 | CASSQRRAGGPPEQYF | TGTGCCAGCAGCCAACGGCGTGCGGGGGGGCCGCCCGAGCAGTACTTC
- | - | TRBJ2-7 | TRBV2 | CASSEDSTYEQYF | TGTGCCAGCAGTGAAGACAGCACCTACGAGCAGTACTTC
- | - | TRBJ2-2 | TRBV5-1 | CASSLSAGNTGELFF | TGCGCCAGCAGCTTGTCGGCGGGGAACACCGGGGAGCTGTTTTTT
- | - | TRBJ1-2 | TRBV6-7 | CASSHPRGGGHGYTF | TGTGCCAGCAGCCATCCCCGCGGCGGGGGGCATGGCTACACCTTC
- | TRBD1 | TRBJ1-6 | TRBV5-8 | CASSFFPGTGGTGYNSPLHF | TGTGCCAGCAGCTTCTTCCCCGGGACAGGGGGTACCGGGTATAATTCACCCCTCCACTTT
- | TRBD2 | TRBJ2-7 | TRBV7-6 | CASSSGHGGASYEQYF | TGTGCCAGCAGCTCAGGGCACGGGGGGGCGAGTTACGAGCAGTACTTC
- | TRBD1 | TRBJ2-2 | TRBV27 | CASSVRAPGQVLIWTGELFF | TGTGCCAGCAGCGTAAGAGCTCCTGGACAGGTTCTTATTTGGACCGGGGAGCTGTTTTTT
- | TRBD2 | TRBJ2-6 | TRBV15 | CATSSLKAGSSGANVLTF | TGTGCCACCAGCAGTTTAAAAGCGGGGAGCTCTGGGGCCAACGTCCTGACTTTC
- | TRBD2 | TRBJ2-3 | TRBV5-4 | CASSLAGRSGGTRDTQYF | TGTGCCAGCAGCTTGGCCGGAAGGAGCGGGGGGACCCGGGATACGCAGTATTTT
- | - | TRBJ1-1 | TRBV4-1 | CASSQEPGRTEAFF | TGCGCCAGCAGCCAAGAACCGGGGAGGACTGAAGCTTTCTTT
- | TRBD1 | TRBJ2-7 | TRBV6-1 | CASSEARGQGYEQYF | TGTGCCAGCAGTGAAGCGCGAGGACAGGGCTACGAGCAGTACTTC